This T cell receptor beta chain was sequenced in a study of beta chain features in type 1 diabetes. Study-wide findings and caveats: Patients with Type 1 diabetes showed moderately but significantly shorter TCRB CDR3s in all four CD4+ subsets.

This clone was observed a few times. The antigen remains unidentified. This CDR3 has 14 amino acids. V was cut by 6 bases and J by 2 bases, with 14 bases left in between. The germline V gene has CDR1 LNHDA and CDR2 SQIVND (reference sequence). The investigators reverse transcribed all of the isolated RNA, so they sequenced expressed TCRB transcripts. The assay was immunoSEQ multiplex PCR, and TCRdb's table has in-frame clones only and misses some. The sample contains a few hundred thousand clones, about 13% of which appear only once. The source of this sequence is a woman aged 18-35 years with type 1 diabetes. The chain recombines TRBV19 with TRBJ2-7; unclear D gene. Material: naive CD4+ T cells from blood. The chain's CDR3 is CASRAVGGPYEQYF. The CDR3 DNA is TGTGCCAGTAGGGCTGTGGGTGGGCCCTACGAGCAGTACTTC.